This record concerns one TCR beta chain sequence. This entry belongs to a study of CD8 T cells in Susac syndrome. TEMRA cells were FACS-enriched, and CD8+ and CD4+ T cells were isolated negatively. Germline-derived CDR1 and CDR2 are GTSNPN and SVGIG (reference sequence). The CDR3 covers 13 residues. The V and J ends lost 1 base and 8 bases, in that order; junction bases with no gene match: 7. RNA amounts of about 0.5 to 1 ug underwent reverse transcription with random hexamers. By means of immunoSEQ multiplex PCR, TCR beta CDR3 spanning 54 Vbeta and 13 Jbeta underwent amplification. TCRdb ran MiXCR on the immunoSEQ multiplex PCR reads and lists one entry per CDR3 protein. In the table there are 150,000 to 200,000 distinct CDR3 sequences, 90% to 95% of which are singletons.

This sequence joins TRBV30 and TRBJ1-2, with 7 nucleotides matching TRBD1. The specimen sequenced was CD4+ T cells from PBMCs. This sequence was found in a human donor in good health. The CDR3 bases are TGTGCCTGGAGTGCACGGGCAGGGGGAGGCTACACCTTC. This translates into CAWSARAGGGYTF.